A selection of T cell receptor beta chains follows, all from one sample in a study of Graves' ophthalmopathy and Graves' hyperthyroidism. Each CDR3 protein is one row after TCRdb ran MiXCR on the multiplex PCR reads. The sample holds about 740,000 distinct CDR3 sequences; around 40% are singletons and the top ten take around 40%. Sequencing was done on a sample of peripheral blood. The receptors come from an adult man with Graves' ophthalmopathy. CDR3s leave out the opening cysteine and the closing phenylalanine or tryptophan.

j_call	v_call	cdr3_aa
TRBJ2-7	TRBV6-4	ASGTSETYEQY
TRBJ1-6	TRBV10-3	ASSEAAGGNSPLH
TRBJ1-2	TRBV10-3	ASATRPSGYT
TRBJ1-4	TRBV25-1	ASSRSTGATNEKLF
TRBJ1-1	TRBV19	ASSHRQMNTEAF
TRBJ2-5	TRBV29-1	SVEMGRRAQY
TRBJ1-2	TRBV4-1	ASSQLPGQGAYGYGYT
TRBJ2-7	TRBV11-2	ASSPRDRGLGYEQY
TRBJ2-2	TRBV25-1	ASSPPGYYTGELF
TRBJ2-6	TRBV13	ASSRTAPGANVLT
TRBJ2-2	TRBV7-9	ASSLEGRAYTGELF
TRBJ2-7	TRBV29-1	SARGGYNYEQY
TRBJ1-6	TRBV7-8	ASSRGGVNSPLH
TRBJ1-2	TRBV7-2	ASSLVSAGGVDGYT
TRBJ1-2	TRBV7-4	ASSLAHGWVGQGGNKGYT
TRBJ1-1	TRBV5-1	ASSLGTVMEAF
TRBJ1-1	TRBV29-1	SVASTGGTEAF
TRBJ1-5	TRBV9	ASSVGQGAGQPQH
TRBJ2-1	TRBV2	ASSSFANEQF
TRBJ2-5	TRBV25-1	ARVGGEQKTQY
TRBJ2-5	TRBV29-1	SVEGTSGETQY
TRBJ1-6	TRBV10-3	AIRRPVNSPLH
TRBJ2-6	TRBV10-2	ASSRPTRDPGANVLT
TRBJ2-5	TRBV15	ATSGGGQETQY
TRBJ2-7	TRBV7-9	ASSGPGQGVNEQY
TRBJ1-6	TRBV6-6	ATKRDPGRNSPLH
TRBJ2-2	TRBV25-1	ASRIDGGTGELF
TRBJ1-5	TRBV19	ASSIHTGNQPQH
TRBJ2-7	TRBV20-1	SASQTVYYEQY
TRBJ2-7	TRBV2	ASSYGDSSSYEQY
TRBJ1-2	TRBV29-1	SVRTGNNYGYT
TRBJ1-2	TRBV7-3	ASSFNGGPGTGNYGYT
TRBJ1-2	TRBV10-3	ASSPLRGQGAGGYT
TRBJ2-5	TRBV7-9	ASSPDRQETQY
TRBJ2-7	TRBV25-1	ASNDPLSVAGAYEQY
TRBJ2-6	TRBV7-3	ASSLTTSSGANVLT
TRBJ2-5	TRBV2	ASSEQAGEETQY
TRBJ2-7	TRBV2	ASSDPGLAGGHNSYEQY
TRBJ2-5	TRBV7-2	ASSTDMSETQY
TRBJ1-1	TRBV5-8	ASSLVAGGNTEAF
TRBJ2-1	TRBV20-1	SAESGRTSSYNEQF
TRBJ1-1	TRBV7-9	ASSRPGVHTEAF
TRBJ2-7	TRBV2	ASRTGGPGRA
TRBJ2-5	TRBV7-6	ASSLEWGGSRETQY
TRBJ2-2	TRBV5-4	ASSTPLGGTGELF
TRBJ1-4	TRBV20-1	SATPAGGEKLF
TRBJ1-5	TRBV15	ATTTGGDQPQH
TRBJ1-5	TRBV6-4	ASSDFDPGNNQPQH
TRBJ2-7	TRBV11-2	AISQGQGSYEQY
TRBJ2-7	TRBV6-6	ASSYLDREDYEQY
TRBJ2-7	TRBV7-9	ASSGGPYEQY
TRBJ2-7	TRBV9	ASSVEGSSYEQY
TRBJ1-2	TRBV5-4	ASSQDPGGQGYGYT
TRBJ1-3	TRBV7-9	ASSFLVSSEGSGNTIY